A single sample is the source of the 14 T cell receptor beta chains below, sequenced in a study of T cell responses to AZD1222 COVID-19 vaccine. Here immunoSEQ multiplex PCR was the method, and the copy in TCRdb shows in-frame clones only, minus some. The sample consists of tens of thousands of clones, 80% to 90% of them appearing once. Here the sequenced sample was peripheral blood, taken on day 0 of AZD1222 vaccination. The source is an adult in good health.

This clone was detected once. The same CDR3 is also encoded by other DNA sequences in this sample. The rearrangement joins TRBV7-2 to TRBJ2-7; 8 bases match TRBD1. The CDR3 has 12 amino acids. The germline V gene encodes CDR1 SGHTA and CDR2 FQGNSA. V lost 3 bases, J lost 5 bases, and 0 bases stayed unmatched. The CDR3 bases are TGTGCCAGCAGCTTGGACAGGGACGAGCAGTACTTC. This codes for CASSLDRDEQYF.

The CDR3 loop reads CASIRGMGTEAFF. For the CDR3, the DNA is TGTGCCAGCATTAGGGGAATGGGCACTGAAGCTTTCTTT. The chain carries TRBV28 and TRBJ1-1; tentative D call: TRBD1 (5 bases). Germline assignment: CDR1 MDHEN and CDR2 SYDVKM. This CDR3 is built from 13 residues. With 7 bases removed from V and 4 bases from J, the gap between germline ends came to 13 bases.

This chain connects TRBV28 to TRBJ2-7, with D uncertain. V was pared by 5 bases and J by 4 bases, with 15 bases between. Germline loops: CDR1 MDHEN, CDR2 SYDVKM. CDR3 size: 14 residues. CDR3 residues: CASSTRLMLYEQYF. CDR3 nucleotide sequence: TGTGCCAGCAGTACCAGACTGATGCTATACGAGCAGTACTTC.

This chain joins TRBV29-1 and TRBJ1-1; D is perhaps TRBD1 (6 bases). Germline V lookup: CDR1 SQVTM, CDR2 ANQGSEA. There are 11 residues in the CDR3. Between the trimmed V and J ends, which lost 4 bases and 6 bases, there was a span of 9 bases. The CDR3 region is CSVGRGAEAFF. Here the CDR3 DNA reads TGCAGCGTTGGCAGGGGTGCTGAAGCTTTCTTT.

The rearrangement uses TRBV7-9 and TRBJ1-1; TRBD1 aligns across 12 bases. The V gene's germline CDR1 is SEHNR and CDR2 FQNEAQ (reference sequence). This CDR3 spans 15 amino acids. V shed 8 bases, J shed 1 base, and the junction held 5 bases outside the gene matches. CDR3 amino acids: CASRGTGGPNTEAFF. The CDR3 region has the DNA TGTGCCAGCCGGGGGACAGGGGGCCCGAACACTGAAGCTTTCTTT.

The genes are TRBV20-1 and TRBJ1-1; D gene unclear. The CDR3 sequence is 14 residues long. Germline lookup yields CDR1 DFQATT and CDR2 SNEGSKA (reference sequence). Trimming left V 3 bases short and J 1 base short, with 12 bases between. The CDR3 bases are TGCAGTGCTAGTGCCGAAGAGGGGAACACTGAAGCTTTCTTT. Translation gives CSASAEEGNTEAFF.

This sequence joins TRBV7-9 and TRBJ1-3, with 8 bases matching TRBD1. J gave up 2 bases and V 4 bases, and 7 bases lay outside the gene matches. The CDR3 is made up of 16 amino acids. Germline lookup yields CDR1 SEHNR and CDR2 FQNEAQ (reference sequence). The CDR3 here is CASSSGTGSAGNTIYF. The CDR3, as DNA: TGTGCCAGCAGCTCCGGGACAGGTTCCGCTGGAAACACCATATATTTT.

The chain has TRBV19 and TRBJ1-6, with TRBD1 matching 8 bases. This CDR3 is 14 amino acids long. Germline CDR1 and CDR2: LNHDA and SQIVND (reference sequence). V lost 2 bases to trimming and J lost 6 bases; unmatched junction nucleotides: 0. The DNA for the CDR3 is TGTGCCAGTAGTATACAGGGGGCTAATTCACCCCTCCACTTT. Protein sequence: CASSIQGANSPLHF.

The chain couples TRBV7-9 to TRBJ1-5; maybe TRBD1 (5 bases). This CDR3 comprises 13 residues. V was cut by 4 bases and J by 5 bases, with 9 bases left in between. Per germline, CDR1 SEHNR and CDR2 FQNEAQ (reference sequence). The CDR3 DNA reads TGTGCCAGCAGCTCGGGAGGGGATCAGCCCCAGCATTTT. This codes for CASSSGGDQPQHF.

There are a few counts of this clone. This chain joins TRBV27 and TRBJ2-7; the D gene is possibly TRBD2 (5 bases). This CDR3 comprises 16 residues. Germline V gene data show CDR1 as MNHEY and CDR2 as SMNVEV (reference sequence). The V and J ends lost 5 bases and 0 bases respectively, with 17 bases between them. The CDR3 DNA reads TGTGCCAGCAGTCCTACTAGGCGGCTGCTCTCCTACGAGCAGTACTTC. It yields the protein CASSPTRRLLSYEQYF.

Here the CDR3 reads CASSDEGYTEAFF. CDR3 in DNA: TGTGCCAGCAGTGACGAGGGATACACTGAAGCTTTCTTT. The chain carries TRBV6-6 and TRBJ1-1; D uncertain. The CDR3 runs to 13 residues. The V end was cut by 5 bases, the J end by 3 bases, with 10 bases between. Germline V gene sequence: CDR1 MNHNY, CDR2 SVGAGI (reference sequence).

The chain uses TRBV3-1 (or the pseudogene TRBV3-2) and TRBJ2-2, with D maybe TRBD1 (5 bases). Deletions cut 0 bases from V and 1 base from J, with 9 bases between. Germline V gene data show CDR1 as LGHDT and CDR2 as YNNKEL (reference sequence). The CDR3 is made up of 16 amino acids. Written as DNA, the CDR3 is TGTGCCAGCAGCCAAGACTCAGGGATGAACACCGGGGAGCTGTTTTTT. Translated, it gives CASSQDSGMNTGELFF.

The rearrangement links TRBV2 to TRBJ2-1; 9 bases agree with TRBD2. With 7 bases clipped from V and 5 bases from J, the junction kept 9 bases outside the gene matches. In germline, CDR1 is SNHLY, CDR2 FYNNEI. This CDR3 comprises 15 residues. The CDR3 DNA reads TGTGCCAGCATAAAGGGACTAGCCGATAACAATGAGCAGTTCTTC. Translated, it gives CASIKGLADNNEQFF.

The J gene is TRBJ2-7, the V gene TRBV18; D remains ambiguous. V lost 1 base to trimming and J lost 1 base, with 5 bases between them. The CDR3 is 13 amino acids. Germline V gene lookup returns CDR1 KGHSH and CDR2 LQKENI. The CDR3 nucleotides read TGTGCCAGCTCACCACAGCATTCCTACGAGCAGTACTTC. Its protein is CASSPQHSYEQYF.